A single count supports the clone carrying this T cell receptor (beta chain). The V end was cut by 1 base, the J end by 6 bases, with 9 bases between. The CDR3 extends over 14 amino acids. CDR1 LGHNA and CDR2 YSLEER come from the germline V gene. This sample was included in a study of OX40 agonist ivuxolimab in advanced cancers. Sequenced by immunoSEQ multiplex PCR; TCRdb stores in-frame clones only, minus some. Altogether 48,000 or so clones are present, roughly 89% being singletons, with the ten largest covering 47%. J is TRBJ2-2 and V is TRBV4-3, with no clear D. The sequencing here drew on CD4+ or CD8+ T cells sorted from blood, taken in a trial of the OX40 agonist ivuxolimab. The origin of this receptor is an adult with an advanced solid tumor such as melanoma, head and neck, liver or kidney cancer. CDR3 protein: CASSQGPFSGELFF. The CDR3 nucleotides are TGCGCCAGCAGCCAAGGTCCATTTTCCGGGGAGCTGTTTTTT.